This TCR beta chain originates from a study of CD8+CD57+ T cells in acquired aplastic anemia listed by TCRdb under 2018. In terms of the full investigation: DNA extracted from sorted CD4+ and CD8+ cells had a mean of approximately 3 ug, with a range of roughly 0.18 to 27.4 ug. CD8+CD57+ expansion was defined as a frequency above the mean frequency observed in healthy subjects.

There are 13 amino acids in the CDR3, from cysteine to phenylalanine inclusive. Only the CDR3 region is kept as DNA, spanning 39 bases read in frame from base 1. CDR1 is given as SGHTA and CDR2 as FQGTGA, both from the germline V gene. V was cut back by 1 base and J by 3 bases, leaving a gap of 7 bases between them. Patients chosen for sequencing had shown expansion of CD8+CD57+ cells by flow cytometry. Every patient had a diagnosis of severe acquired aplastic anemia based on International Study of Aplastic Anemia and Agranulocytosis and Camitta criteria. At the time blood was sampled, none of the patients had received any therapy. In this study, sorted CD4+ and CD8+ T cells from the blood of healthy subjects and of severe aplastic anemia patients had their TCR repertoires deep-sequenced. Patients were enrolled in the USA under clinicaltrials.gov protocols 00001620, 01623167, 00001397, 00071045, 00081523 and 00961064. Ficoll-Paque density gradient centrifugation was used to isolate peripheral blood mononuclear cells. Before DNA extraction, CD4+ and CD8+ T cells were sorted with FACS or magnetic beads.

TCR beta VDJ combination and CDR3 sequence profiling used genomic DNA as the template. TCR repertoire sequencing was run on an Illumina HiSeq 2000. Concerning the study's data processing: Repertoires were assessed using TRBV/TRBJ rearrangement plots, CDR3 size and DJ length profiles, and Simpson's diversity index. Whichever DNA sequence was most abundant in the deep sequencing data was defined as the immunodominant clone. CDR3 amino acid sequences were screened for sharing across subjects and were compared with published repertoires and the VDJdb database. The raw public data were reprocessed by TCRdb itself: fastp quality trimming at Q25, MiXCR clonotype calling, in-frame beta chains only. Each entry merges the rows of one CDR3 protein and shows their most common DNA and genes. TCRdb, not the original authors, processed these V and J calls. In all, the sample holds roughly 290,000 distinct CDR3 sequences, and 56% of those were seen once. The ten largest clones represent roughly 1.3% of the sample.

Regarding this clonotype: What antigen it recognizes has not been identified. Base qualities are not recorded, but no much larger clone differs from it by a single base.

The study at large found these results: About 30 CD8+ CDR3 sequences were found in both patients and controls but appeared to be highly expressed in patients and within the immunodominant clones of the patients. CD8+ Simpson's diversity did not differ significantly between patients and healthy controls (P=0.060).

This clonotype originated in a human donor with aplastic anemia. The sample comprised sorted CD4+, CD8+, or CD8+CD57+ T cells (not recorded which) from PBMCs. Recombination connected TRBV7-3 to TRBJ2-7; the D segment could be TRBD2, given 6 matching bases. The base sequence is TGTGCCAGCAGCTTAAGCGGGAACTACGAGCAGTACTTC. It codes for CASSLSGNYEQYF.